This TCR beta chain comes out of a study of T cell clonotyping in hematopoietic cell transplantation. Germline V gives CDR1 LNHDA, CDR2 SQIVND (reference sequence). The V end lost 8 bases, the J end lost 5 bases, and 9 bases lay between the germline ends. The CDR3 is made up of 12 amino acids. Repertoires were generated with immunoSEQ multiplex PCR, while TCRdb's copy carries only in-frame clones and drops some. The repertoire holds fewer than 15,000 clones, 70% to 90% seen once, with 10% to 15% in the top ten. This TCR derives from a male patient between 45 and 60 years old who had an allogeneic stem cell transplant from an unrelated donor, so T cells may come from the graft donor. Some clones in this sample may be carry-over from other donors' samples. This sample comprised PBMCs, obtained 100 days after allogeneic stem cell transplant. The chain couples TRBV19 to TRBJ2-2; TRBD1 or TRBD2 may be the D gene (5 bases each). The CDR3: CASPGPTGELFF. CDR3 DNA: TGTGCCAGTCCGGGACCAACCGGGGAGCTGTTTTTT.